The rows below give T cell receptor beta chains drawn from one sample of a study of blood T cell repertoires in COVID-19. Libraries were prepared by immunoSEQ multiplex PCR; TCRdb keeps only in-frame clonotypes and omits some of them. The table has hundreds of thousands of clones, around 90% seen once; the top ten hold 2% to 2.5%. Sequenced sample: peripheral blood. These receptors were obtained from a woman aged 50 to 60 who had recovered from COVID-19. Both conserved end residues are part of each CDR3. A D gene is named only where the DNA matches it firmly.

d_call	v_call	j_call	cdr3_aa	cdr3_nt
.	TRBV30	TRBJ1-2	CAWSVGAGGNYGYTF	TGTGCCTGGAGTGTCGGGGCGGGGGGTAACTATGGCTACACCTTC
TRBD1	TRBV28	TRBJ1-5	CASRWDRGRDQPQHF	TGTGCCAGCAGGTGGGACAGGGGGCGGGATCAGCCCCAGCATTTT
.	TRBV12-3/TRBV12-4	TRBJ1-2	CASRGEGGGYTF	TGTGCCAGCAGAGGAGAGGGGGGGGGCTACACCTTC
TRBD1	TRBV30	TRBJ1-1	CAWSVDRGRIAFF	TGTGCCTGGAGTGTGGACAGGGGAAGGATAGCTTTCTTT
.	TRBV19	TRBJ2-2	CASSILPTITGELFF	TGTGCCAGTAGTATCCTCCCGACTATAACCGGGGAGCTGTTTTTT
.	TRBV5-1	TRBJ2-7	CASSFPDNYEQYF	TGCGCCAGCAGCTTCCCGGACAACTACGAGCAGTACTTC
TRBD2	TRBV2	TRBJ2-3	CASRPLGLALDTQYF	TGTGCCAGCAGACCCCTCGGACTAGCTTTAGATACGCAGTATTTT
TRBD1	TRBV18	TRBJ1-6	CASSPLDRGSNSPLHF	TGTGCCAGCTCACCACTGGACAGGGGATCTAATTCACCCCTCCACTTT
.	TRBV2	TRBJ2-5	CASSGLTVEETQYF	TGTGCCAGCAGTGGATTGACAGTAGAAGAGACCCAGTACTTC
TRBD1	TRBV7-2	TRBJ1-2	CASSLGPDRGHGYTF	TGTGCCAGCAGCTTAGGCCCCGACAGGGGGCATGGCTACACCTTC